The 6 T cell receptor beta chains reported below all come from one sample, sequenced in a study of cytomegalovirus exposure and HLA in healthy donors (dated by TCRdb to the late 2010s). Library creation used the immunoSEQ multiplex PCR assay. Drawn from immuneACCESS, this table holds only the in-frame rearrangements with V and J called that TCRdb kept. Clones are partly lost; checked studies trace under half to an unresolved V gene and leave the rest unexplained. In all, the sample holds about 180,000 clones, and 75% to 90% of those were seen once. In total, the top ten clones hold approximately 15% of the sample. The sample was PBMCs. The receptors were gathered from a man younger than 35 in good health and CMV-seropositive.

This sequence joins TRBV5-1 and TRBJ1-4; 9 bases line up with TRBD1. J gave up 6 bases and V 5 bases, and 11 bases lay outside the gene matches. The CDR3 is made up of 16 amino acids. Germline CDR1 SGHRS, CDR2 YFSETQ. The CDR3 DNA is TGCGCCAGCAGACGTGACAGGGGGTACGGTGATGAAAAACTGTTTTTT. Residues: CASRRDRGYGDEKLFF.

This chain connects TRBV7-9 to TRBJ2-5; D might be TRBD2 (6 bases). Per germline, CDR1 SEHNR and CDR2 FQNEAQ (reference sequence). V shed 6 bases and J shed 5 bases, with 13 bases lying between them. The CDR3 covers 13 residues. The CDR3 DNA is TGTGCCAGCAGTTTCGACGGAGGGGAGACCCAGTACTTC. Amino acid sequence: CASSFDGGETQYF.

The chain links TRBV13 to TRBJ1-4; the match to TRBD1 covers 10 bases. This CDR3 has 15 amino acids. From germline, CDR1 is PRHDT and CDR2 FYEKMQ (reference sequence). V lost 5 bases to trimming and J lost 8 bases; unmatched junction nucleotides: 8. CDR3 coding DNA: TGTGCCAGCAGCACAAGACAGGGGGCAGGGGAAAAACTGTTTTTT. This translates into CASSTRQGAGEKLFF.

This CDR3 reads CASSNRDRPNEKLFF. CDR3 bases: TGTGCCAGCAGCAACCGGGACAGACCAAATGAAAAACTGTTTTTT. The chain is built from TRBV7-9 and TRBJ1-4; 7 bases align to TRBD1. The J segment lost 5 bases and the V segment lost 5 bases, leaving 8 bases of the junction unmatched. The germline CDR1 and CDR2 sequences are SEHNR and FQNEAQ (reference sequence). The CDR3 has 15 residues.

This clone was seen a few times. This chain joins TRBV30 and TRBJ2-7; D is ambiguous. This CDR3 comprises 13 residues. CDR1 and CDR2 from the germline V gene are GTSNPN and SVGIG (reference sequence). The ends were cut back, 5 bases at V and 0 bases at J, with 11 bases in the middle. This chain's CDR3 is CAWSYGSSYEQYF. CDR3 nucleotide sequence: TGTGCCTGGTCTTATGGCAGCTCCTACGAGCAGTACTTC.

This chain joins TRBV29-1 and TRBJ2-7; 8 bases align to TRBD2. The CDR3 consists of 14 residues. CDR1 SQVTM and CDR2 ANQGSEA come from the germline V gene. The CDR3 sequence is CREIGGEVSYEQYF. The CDR3 DNA is TGCAGGGAAATCGGGGGGGAGGTCTCCTACGAGCAGTACTTC.